The 2 T cell receptor beta chains below come from one sample, sequenced in a study of cytomegalovirus exposure and HLA in healthy donors. The study ran its PCR with 60 Vbeta and 13 Jbeta primers. TCRdb's table, derived via immunoSEQ multiplex PCR, lists solely in-frame clones and lacks some. Of about 73,000 clones listed, under 80% are singletons. The sequencing input was PBMCs. The receptors derive from a woman aged 45-59 years in good health and CMV-seropositive.

The V call is TRBV25-1, the J call TRBJ2-3; D is uncertain. V shed 5 bases and J shed 8 bases, with 14 bases lying between them. Germline V lookup: CDR1 MGHDK, CDR2 SYGVNS. The CDR3 covers 13 residues. CDR3 residues: CASSLSPEPTQYF. The CDR3 nucleotides are TGTGCCAGCAGTCTATCCCCTGAGCCTACGCAGTATTTT.

The chain employs TRBV4-1 and TRBJ1-1; 7 nucleotides match TRBD1. The CDR3 is 13 residues long. Trimming removed 4 bases from V and 1 base from J; junction bases left unmatched: 0. Germline-derived CDR1 and CDR2 are MGHRA and YSYEKL. The CDR3 region has the DNA TGCGCCAGCAGCCGGACAGGGAACACTGAAGCTTTCTTT. Its translation is CASSRTGNTEAFF.